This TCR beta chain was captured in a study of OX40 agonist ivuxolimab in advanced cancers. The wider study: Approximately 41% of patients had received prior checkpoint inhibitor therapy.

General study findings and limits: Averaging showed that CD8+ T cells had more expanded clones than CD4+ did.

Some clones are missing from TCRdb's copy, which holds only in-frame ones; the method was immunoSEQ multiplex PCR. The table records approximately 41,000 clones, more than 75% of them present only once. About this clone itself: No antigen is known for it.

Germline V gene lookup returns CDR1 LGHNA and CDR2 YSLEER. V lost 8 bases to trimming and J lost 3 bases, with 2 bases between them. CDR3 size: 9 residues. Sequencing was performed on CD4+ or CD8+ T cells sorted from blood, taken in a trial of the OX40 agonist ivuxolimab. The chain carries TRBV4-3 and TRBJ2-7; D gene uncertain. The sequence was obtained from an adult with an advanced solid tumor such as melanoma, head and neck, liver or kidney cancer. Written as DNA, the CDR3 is TGCGCCAGCGGCTACGAGCAGTACTTC. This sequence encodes CASGYEQYF.